Below are 7 T cell receptor beta chains sequenced from a single sample in a study of blood T cells in healthy people across ages. The second PCR ran roughly 7 to 11 cycles with a sample-barcoded 5' primer and J-beta primers. From the 5' RACE reads, TCRdb called clonotypes with MiXCR, one entry per CDR3 protein. There are 750,000 to 950,000 distinct CDR3 sequences in the sample; approximately 32% occur only once, and 10% to 13% lies in the top ten. These same data were also listed under a study on T cells of mothers and their children.

Specimen: blood. The receptor set was obtained from a middle-aged woman in good health.

The CDR3 DNA is TGTGCCAGCAGTGAATGGGACGGAAACTATGGCTACACCTTC. Its protein is CASSEWDGNYGYTF. The chain links TRBV27 to TRBJ1-2; possible D gene TRBD1, 5 bases. This CDR3 has 14 amino acids. Germline CDR1 is MNHEY and CDR2 is SMNVEV (reference sequence). V lost 5 bases and J 2 bases, leaving 12 bases between the germline ends.

The chain is built from TRBV7-2 and TRBJ2-2; D remains unclear. Per the germline V gene, CDR1 is SGHTA and CDR2 is FQGNSA. The V end lost 8 bases, the J end lost 4 bases, and 8 bases lay between the germline ends. The CDR3 runs 12 residues. The CDR3 reads CASAGFTGELFF. The CDR3 DNA follows: TGTGCCAGCGCCGGGTTCACCGGGGAGCTGTTTTTT.

At least ten counts were recorded for this clonotype. The chain joins TRBV3-1 to TRBJ1-5; TRBD1 aligns across 9 bases. V dropped 4 bases and J dropped 7; count of bases not matched to a gene: 5. The CDR3 runs 14 residues. The germline gives CDR1 LGHDT, CDR2 YNNKEL (reference sequence). CDR3 nucleotide sequence: TGTGCCAGCAGCCCCGGGACAGGGAGCCAGCCCCAGCATTTT. It is translated as CASSPGTGSQPQHF.

This clonotype was detected many times. CDR3 residues: CASSLVGMGKNIQYF. CDR3 nucleotide sequence: TGTGCCAGCAGTCTTGTCGGCATGGGCAAAAACATTCAGTACTTC. The chain combines TRBV7-2 with TRBJ2-4, with no clear D. Per the germline V gene, CDR1 is SGHTA and CDR2 is FQGNSA. V was clipped by 6 bases and J by 3 bases, with 15 bases between them. The CDR3 has 15 amino acids.

In this sample, this clonotype turned up a few times. This may arise from a read error, as a much more abundant clone is one base away. The chain links TRBV10-3 to TRBJ2-1; D unclear. Trimming took 7 bases from V and 12 from J, leaving 16 bases between them. CDR1 is ENHRY and CDR2 is SYGVKD in the germline V gene. This CDR3 spans 12 amino acids. The CDR3 sequence: CAITTMRFRQFF. The CDR3 nucleotides are TGTGCCATCACCACGATGAGGTTTCGGCAGTTCTTC.

This clonotype has just a few counts. This chain joins TRBV5-5 and TRBJ2-1; D may be TRBD1 or TRBD2 (5 bases each). Trimming removed 0 bases from V and 6 bases from J, with 13 bases in between. Germline loops: CDR1 SGHKS, CDR2 YYEKEE (reference sequence). The CDR3 runs to 15 residues. For the CDR3, the DNA is TGTGCCAGCAGCTTGGTGGACGGGGCGGGCAATGAGCAGTTCTTC. Its protein product is CASSLVDGAGNEQFF.

This clonotype has at least ten counts. The V and J genes are TRBV7-2 and TRBJ2-1, with 15 bases lining up with TRBD2. The V segment lost 4 bases and the J segment 8 bases; nucleotides outside the gene matches: 9. The CDR3 is made up of 17 amino acids. Germline V CDR1 and CDR2: SGHTA, FQGNSA. CDR3 loop: CASSSRAGTSGGYEQFF. The DNA of the CDR3 is TGTGCCAGCAGCTCCCGCGCTGGGACTAGCGGGGGGTATGAGCAGTTCTTC.